This T cell receptor beta chain was documented in a study of blood T cell repertoires in COVID-19. Clones were read by immunoSEQ multiplex PCR, and TCRdb kept only the in-frame ones, dropping some. The sample has approximately 310,000 clones; approximately 83% are singletons. Trimming removed 0 bases at V and 6 bases at J, with 9 bases between. This CDR3 contains 14 residues. From germline, CDR1 is SGHDT and CDR2 YYEEEE. This clone appeared once. This TCR was recovered from a man aged 25-40 years who had recovered from COVID-19. The chain employs TRBV5-6 and TRBJ2-2; the D gene is possibly TRBD1 (5 bases). Input material: PBMCs or T cells enriched from blood (not recorded which). The CDR3 DNA is TGTGCCAGCAGCTTGGTTAGCAGGGCCGGGGAGCTGTTTTTT. Protein sequence: CASSLVSRAGELFF.